This TCR beta chain was sequenced during a study of T cells after posttransplantation cyclophosphamide. Deletions cut 5 bases from V and 9 bases from J, with 11 bases between. Germline V CDR1 and CDR2: MNHEY, SVGAGI. This CDR3 spans 12 amino acids. Controls had myeloablative marrow grafts with methotrexate and calcineurin inhibitor, sampled at 1 year. In its sample, this clone was seen a few times. The assay was immunoSEQ multiplex PCR, and TCRdb's table has in-frame clones only and misses some. The sample yields approximately 15,000 clones, about 82% seen once. The chain carries TRBV6-5 and TRBJ1-3; possible D gene TRBD1, 6 bases. This specimen consisted of PBMCs, obtained 440 to 450 days after allogeneic stem cell transplant with calcineurin inhibitor and methotrexate. The receptor was isolated from a male patient aged 30 to 40 who received an allogeneic stem cell transplant from an unrelated donor, was CMV-positive, and had acute and chronic GVHD. Some T cells may be provided by the graft donor. The CDR3: CASSTGLGTIYF. The CDR3 nucleotides read TGTGCCAGCAGTACAGGGTTAGGCACCATATATTTT.